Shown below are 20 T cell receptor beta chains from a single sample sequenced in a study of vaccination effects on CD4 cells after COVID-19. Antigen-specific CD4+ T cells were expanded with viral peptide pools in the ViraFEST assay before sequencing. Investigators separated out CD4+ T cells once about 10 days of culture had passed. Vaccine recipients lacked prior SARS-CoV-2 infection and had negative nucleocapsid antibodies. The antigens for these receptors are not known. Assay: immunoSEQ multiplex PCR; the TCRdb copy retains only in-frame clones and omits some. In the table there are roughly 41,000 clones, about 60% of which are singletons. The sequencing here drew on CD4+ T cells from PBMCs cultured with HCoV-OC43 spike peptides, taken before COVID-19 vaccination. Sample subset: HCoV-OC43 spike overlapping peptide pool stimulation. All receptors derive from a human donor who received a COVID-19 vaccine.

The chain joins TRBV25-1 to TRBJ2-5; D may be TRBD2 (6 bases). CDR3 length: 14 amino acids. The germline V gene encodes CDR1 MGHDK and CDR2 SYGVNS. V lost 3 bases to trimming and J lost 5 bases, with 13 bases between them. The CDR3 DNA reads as TGTGCCAGCAGTGAGGGACTCCGGGGCGAGACCCAGTACTTC. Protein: CASSEGLRGETQYF. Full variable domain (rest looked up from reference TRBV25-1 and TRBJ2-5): EADIYQTPRYLVIGTGKKITLECSQTMGHDKMYWYQQDPGMELHLIHYSYGVNSTEKGDLSSESTVSRIRTEHFPLTLESARPSHTSQYLCASSEGLRGETQYFGPGTRLLVL.

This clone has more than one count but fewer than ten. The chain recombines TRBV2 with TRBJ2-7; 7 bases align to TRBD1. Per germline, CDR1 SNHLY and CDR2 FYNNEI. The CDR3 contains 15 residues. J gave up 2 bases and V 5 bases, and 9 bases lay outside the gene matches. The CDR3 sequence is CASSQNWDRTYEQYF. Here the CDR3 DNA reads TGTGCCAGCAGTCAGAATTGGGACAGAACCTACGAGCAGTACTTC.

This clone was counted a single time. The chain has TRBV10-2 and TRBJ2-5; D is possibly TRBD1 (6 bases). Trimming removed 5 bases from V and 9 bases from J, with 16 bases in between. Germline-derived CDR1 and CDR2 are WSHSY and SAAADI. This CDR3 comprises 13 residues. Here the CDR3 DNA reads TGCGCCAGCAGTCGACAGGCGACGATGGCCCAGTACTTC. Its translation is CASSRQATMAQYF.

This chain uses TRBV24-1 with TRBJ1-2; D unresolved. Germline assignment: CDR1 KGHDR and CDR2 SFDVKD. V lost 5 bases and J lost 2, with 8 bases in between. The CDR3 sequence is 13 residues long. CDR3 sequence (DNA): TGTGCCACCAGTGTCGACGACAACTATGGCTACACCTTC. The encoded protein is CATSVDDNYGYTF.

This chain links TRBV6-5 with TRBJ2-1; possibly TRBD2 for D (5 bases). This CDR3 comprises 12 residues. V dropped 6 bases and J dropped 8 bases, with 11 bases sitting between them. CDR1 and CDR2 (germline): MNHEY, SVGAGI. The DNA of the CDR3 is TGTGCCAGCAGCCGGGGTGGCGATGAGCAGTTCTTC. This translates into CASSRGGDEQFF.

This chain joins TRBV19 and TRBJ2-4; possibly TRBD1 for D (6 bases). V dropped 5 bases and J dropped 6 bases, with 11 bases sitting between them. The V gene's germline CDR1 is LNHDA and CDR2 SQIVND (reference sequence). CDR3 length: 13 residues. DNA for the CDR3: TGTGCCAGTAGTGCCGGCAGGGGAAACATTCAGTACTTC. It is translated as CASSAGRGNIQYF.

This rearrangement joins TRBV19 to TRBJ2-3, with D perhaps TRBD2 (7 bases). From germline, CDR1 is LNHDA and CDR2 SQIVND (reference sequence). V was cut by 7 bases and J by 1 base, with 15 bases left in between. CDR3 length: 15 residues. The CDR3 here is CASKPGGARTDTQYF. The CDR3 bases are TGTGCCAGTAAGCCGGGGGGCGCGCGCACAGATACGCAGTATTTT.

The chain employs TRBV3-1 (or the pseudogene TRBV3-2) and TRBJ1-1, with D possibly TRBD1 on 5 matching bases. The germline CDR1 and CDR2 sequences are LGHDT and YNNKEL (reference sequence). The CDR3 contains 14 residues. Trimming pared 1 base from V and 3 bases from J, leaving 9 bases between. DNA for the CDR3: TGTGCCAGCAGCCAAGCCGGGGGGGACACTGAAGCTTTCTTT. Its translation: CASSQAGGDTEAFF.

The CDR3 coding sequence is TGTGCCAGCAGTGACAGGGACACCGGGGAGCTGTTTTTT. This codes for CASSDRDTGELFF. The chain carries TRBV6-4 and TRBJ2-2; D call uncertain. V lost 2 bases and J 3 bases, leaving 4 bases between the germline ends. This CDR3 is built from 13 residues. CDR1 and CDR2 (germline): MRHNA, SNTAGT.

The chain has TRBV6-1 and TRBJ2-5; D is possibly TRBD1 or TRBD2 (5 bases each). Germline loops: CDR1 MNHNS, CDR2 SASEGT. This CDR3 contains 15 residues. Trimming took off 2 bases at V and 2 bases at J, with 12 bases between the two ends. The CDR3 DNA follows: TGTGCCAGCAGTGAACTTAGGGGAGTTCAAGAGACCCAGTACTTC. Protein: CASSELRGVQETQYF.

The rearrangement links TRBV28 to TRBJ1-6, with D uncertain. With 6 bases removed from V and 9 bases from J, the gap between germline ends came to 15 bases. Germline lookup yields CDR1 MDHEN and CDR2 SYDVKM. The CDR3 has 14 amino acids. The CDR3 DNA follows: TGTGCCAGCAGCAGATCTCCGCCGGGTTCACCCCTCCACTTT. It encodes CASSRSPPGSPLHF.

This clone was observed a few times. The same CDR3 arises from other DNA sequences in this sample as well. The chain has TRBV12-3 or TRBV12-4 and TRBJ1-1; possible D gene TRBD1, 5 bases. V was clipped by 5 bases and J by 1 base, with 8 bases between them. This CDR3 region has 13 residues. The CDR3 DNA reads TGTGCCAGCAGTCGCACAGGGAACACTGAAGCTTTCTTT. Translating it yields CASSRTGNTEAFF.

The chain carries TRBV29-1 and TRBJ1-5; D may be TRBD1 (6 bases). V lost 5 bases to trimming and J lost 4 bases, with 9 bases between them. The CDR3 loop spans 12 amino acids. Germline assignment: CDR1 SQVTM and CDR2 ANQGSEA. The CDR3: CSVIQGNQPQHF. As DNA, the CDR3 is TGCAGCGTTATACAGGGAAATCAGCCCCAGCATTTT.

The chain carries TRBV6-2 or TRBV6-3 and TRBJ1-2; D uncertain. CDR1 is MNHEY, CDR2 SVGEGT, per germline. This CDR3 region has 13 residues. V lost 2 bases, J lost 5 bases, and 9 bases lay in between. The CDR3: CASSYRGPYGYTF. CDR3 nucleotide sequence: TGTGCCAGCAGTTACCGAGGGCCGTATGGCTACACCTTC.

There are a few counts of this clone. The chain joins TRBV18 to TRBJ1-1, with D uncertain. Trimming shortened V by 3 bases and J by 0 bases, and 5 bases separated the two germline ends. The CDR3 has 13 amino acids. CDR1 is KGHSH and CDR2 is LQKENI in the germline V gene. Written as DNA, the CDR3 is TGTGCCAGCTCACCTCAAATGAACACTGAAGCTTTCTTT. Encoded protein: CASSPQMNTEAFF.

CDR3 region: CASSPRQGSITGELFF. The CDR3 DNA sequence: TGCGCCAGCAGCCCCAGACAGGGGAGTATCACCGGGGAGCTGTTTTTT. This chain uses TRBV5-1 with TRBJ2-2, with 8 bases matching TRBD1. Trimming cost V 4 bases and J 4 bases; bases outside gene matches: 9. This CDR3 contains 16 residues. The germline V gene has CDR1 SGHRS and CDR2 YFSETQ.

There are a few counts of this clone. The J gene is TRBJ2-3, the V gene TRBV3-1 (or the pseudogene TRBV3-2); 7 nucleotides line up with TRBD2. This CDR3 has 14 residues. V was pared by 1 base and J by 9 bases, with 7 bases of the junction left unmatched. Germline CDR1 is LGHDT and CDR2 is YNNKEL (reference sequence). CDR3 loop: CASSQADGLGTQYF. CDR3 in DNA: TGTGCCAGCAGCCAAGCCGATGGACTAGGAACGCAGTATTTT.

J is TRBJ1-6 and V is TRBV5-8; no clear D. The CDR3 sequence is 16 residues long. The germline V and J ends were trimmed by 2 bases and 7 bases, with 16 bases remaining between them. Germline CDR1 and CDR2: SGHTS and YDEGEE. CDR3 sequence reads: CASSFGSSYSNSPLHF. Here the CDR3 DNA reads TGTGCCAGCAGCTTCGGCAGTTCCTACTCAAATTCACCCCTCCACTTT.

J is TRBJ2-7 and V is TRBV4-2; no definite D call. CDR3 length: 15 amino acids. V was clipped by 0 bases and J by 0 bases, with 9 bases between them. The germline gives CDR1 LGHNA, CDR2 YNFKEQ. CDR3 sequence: CASSQDTDPSYEQYF. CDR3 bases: TGTGCCAGCAGCCAAGATACGGACCCCTCCTACGAGCAGTACTTC.

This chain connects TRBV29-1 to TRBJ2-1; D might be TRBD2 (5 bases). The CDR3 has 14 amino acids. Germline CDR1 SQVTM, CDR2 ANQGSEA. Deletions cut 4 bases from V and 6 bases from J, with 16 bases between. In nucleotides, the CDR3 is TGCAGCGTTGGTCGGGGTTCAATAGTCAATGAGCAGTTCTTC. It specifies CSVGRGSIVNEQFF.